A selection of T cell receptor beta chains follows, all from one sample in a study of siplizumab effects on memory and regulatory T cells. Sequencing was performed with immunoSEQ multiplex PCR; in TCRdb, only in-frame clones are kept and a portion is missing. The repertoire holds fewer than 85,000 clones, with about 91% as singletons. The sequenced sample consisted of Tregs sorted from blood. These receptors were taken from a human donor in good health. Both conserved end residues are part of each CDR3. D genes are given only for firm matches. Rows may omit the clone size; those that give it use once, few, many or a size class.

j_call	d_call	v_call	clone_size	cdr3_nt	cdr3_aa
TRBJ1-2	.	TRBV25-1	.	TGTGCCAGCAGTTTCCGGGACGCCTATGGCTACACCTTC	CASSFRDAYGYTF
TRBJ2-5	TRBD2	TRBV4-1	.	TGCGCCAGCAGCCAAGAAGGAGCGGGGACGGAGACCCAGTACTTC	CASSQEGAGTETQYF
TRBJ2-5	.	TRBV18	.	TGTGCCAGCTCACCAGAGGAGACCCAGTACTTC	CASSPEETQYF
TRBJ2-1	.	TRBV6-4	.	TGTGCCAGCAGTCCCCGGGTCGTAGGGAACAATGAGCAGTTCTTC	CASSPRVVGNNEQFF
TRBJ2-3	.	TRBV7-9	medium-sized	TGTGCCAGCAGCTCCCAGGGCAGGGGCCCCAACCAGGATACGCAGTATTTT	CASSSQGRGPNQDTQYF
TRBJ1-5	.	TRBV27	.	TGTGCCAGCAGTTCGACCGGGACATCCTATAGCAATCAGCCCCAGCATTTT	CASSSTGTSYSNQPQHF
TRBJ1-6	TRBD1	TRBV28	.	TGTGCCAGCAGCCTCACCGGGACAGGCTATAATTCACCCCTCCACTTT	CASSLTGTGYNSPLHF
TRBJ1-2	TRBD1	TRBV7-2	.	TGTGCCAGCAGCTTGGGACAGGGAACCCTCTGGGGAGGCTACACCTTC	CASSLGQGTLWGGYTF
TRBJ1-4	.	TRBV11-2	.	TGTGCCAGCAGCCGTCCGCTGATTAATGAAAAACTGTTTTTT	CASSRPLINEKLFF
TRBJ2-3	.	TRBV18	.	TGTGCCAGCTCGTATATGGGACGCACAGATACGCAGTATTTT	CASSYMGRTDTQYF
TRBJ1-2	TRBD1	TRBV30	.	TGTGCCTGGAGTCAGGGACAGCTAACGGGAGGCTGCACCTTC	CAWSQGQLTGGCTF
TRBJ2-2	.	TRBV18	few	TGTGCCAGCTCACCCCAGGAGAACACCGGGGAGCTGTTTTTT	CASSPQENTGELFF